The T cell receptor beta chain described here comes from a study of T-cell reconstitution after alpha-beta-depleted transplantation in children. CDR1 is DFQATT, CDR2 SNEGSKA, per germline (reference sequence). The J segment lost 9 bases and the V segment lost 0 bases, leaving 5 bases of the junction unmatched. The CDR3 is 13 amino acids. Unique molecular identifiers were incorporated into the prepared TCRbeta library. Each CDR3 protein is one row after TCRdb ran MiXCR on the PCR reads. Of about half a million distinct CDR3 sequences in the sample, roughly an eighth were seen once. This clonotype has only a few counts.

V usage is TRBV20-1 and J usage is TRBJ2-4; 7 nucleotides align to TRBD1. Here the sequenced sample was PBMCs from the stem cell graft donor, taken from the stem cell graft. This receptor was taken from a human donor who donated a stem cell graft to a child with combined immunodeficiency. The CDR3 sequence is CSARETPGGIQYF. CDR3 sequence (DNA): TGCAGTGCTAGAGAGACTCCAGGGGGCATTCAGTACTTC.